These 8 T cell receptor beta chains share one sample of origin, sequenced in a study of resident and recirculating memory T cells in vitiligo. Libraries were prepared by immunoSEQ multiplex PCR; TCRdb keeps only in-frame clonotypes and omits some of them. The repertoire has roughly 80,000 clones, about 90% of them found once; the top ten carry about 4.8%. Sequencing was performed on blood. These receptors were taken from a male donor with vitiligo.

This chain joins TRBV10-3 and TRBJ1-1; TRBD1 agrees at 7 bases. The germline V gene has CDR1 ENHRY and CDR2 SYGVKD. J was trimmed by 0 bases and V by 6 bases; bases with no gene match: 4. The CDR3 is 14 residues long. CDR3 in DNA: TGTGCCATCAGGCCCGGGACAGTGAACACTGAAGCTTTCTTT. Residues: CAIRPGTVNTEAFF.

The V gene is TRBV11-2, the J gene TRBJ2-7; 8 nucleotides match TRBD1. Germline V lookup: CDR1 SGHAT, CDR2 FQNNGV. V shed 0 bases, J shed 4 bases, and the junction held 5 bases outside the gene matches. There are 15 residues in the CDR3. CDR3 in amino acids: CASSLDTGGGYEQYF. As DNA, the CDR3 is TGTGCCAGCAGCTTAGATACAGGGGGAGGTTACGAGCAGTACTTC.

In DNA, the CDR3 is TGTGCCATGGACAGGGAAGACACCGGGGAGCTGTTTTTT. It encodes CAMDREDTGELFF. This chain links TRBV28 with TRBJ2-2; 8 bases map to TRBD1. Germline V lookup: CDR1 MDHEN, CDR2 SYDVKM. V shed 10 bases and J 3 bases; nucleotides not matched to a gene: 4. The CDR3 is made up of 13 amino acids. The entire variable domain, with the rest obtained from reference TRBV28 and TRBJ2-2, is as follows: DVKVTQSSRYLVKRTGEKVFLECVQDMDHENMFWYRQDPGLGLRLIYFSYDVKMKEKGDIPEGYSVSREKKERFSLILESASTNQTSMYLCAMDREDTGELFFGEGSRLTVL.

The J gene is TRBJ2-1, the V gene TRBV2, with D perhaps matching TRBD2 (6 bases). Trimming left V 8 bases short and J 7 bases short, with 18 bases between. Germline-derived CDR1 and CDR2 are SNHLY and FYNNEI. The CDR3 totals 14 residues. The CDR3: CASRGGVNRNEQFF. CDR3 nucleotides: TGTGCCAGCCGCGGAGGGGTGAACAGAAATGAGCAGTTCTTC.

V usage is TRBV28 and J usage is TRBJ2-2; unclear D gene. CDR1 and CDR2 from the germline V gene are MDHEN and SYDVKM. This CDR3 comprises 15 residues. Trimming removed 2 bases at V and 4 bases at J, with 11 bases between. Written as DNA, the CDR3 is TGTGCCAGCAGTTTAGGAAGCGAGAGCACCGGGGAGCTGTTTTTT. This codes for CASSLGSESTGELFF.

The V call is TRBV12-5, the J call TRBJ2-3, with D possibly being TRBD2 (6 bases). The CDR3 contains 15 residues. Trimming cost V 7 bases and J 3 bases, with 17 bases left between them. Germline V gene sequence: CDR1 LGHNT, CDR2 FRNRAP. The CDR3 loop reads CASAQPQGGTDTQYF. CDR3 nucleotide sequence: TGTGCTAGTGCCCAACCCCAGGGAGGAACAGATACGCAGTATTTT.

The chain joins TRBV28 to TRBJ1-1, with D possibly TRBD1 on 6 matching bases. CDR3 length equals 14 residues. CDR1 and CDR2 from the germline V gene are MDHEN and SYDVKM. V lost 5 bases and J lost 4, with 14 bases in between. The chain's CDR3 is CASSRQVGITEAFF. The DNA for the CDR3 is TGTGCCAGCAGTCGACAGGTAGGGATCACTGAAGCTTTCTTT.

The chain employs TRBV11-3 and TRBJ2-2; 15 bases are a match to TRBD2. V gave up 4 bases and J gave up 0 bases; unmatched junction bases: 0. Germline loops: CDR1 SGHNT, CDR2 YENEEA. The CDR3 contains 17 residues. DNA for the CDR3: TGTGCCAGCAGCTGGACTAGCGGGAGGGCGAACACCGGGGAGCTGTTTTTT. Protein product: CASSWTSGRANTGELFF. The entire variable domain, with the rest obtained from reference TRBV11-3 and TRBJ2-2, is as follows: EAGVVQSPRYKIIEKKQPVAFWCNPISGHNTLYWYLQNLGQGPELLIRYENEEAVDDSQLPKDRFSAERLKGVDSTLKIQPAELGDSAVYLCASSWTSGRANTGELFFGEGSRLTVL.